This TCR beta chain was profiled in a study of cytotoxic CD8 clonotypes in ibrutinib-treated CLL. Looking at the study overall: Timing of response sample collection was a median roughly twelve months after treatment start, with a range of 6 to 36. The study, taken as a whole, reports: Clonality increased with ibrutinib response but returned toward baseline at progression. On treatment, the uncommon public clonotypes contracted or remained stable.

The CDR3 runs to 15 residues. CDR1 and CDR2 (germline): SSHAT, FNYEAQ (reference sequence). Here immunoSEQ multiplex PCR was the method, and the copy in TCRdb shows in-frame clones only, minus some. The top ten hold 5.1% of the sample, which has some 150,000 clones, 75% to 80% seen once. Investigators sourced 1.5 to 2 micrograms of genomic DNA from cryopreserved PBMCs for TCR beta libraries. Turning to this clone: What it binds is not known. The junction departs from the called germline gene at one end, perhaps through a read error.

Specimen: PBMCs, collected after 24 months of ibrutinib treatment. This clonotype was obtained from a human donor with chronic lymphocytic leukemia. The J gene is TRBJ2-5, the V gene TRBV7-7, with 9 bases fitting TRBD2. CDR3 coding DNA: TGTGCTAGCAGCCCGACCGAACTAGCGGGCGAGACCCAGTACTTC. It yields the protein CASSPTELAGETQYF.